Below are 19 T cell receptor beta chains sequenced from a single sample in a study of monozygotic twins with inflammatory bowel disease. TCRdb re-called the 5' RACE reads and shows each CDR3 protein once, DNA omitted. In all, the sample yields about 380,000 distinct CDR3 sequences. The sample comprised blood. These receptors were obtained from a human donor with ulcerative colitis or Crohn's disease, or a healthy co-twin of an affected twin (not recorded which).

The chain recombines TRBV5-1 with TRBJ1-5. Germline CDR1 and CDR2: SGHRS and YFSETQ. This CDR3 is built from 15 residues. The CDR3 protein is CASSLDGMVNQPQHF.

This sequence joins TRBV7-2 and TRBJ1-2; TCRdb outputs TRBD1, but without DNA this stays unchecked. The CDR3 has 14 residues. Germline values: CDR1 SGHTA, CDR2 FQGNSA. The CDR3 loop is CASSFRAANYGYTF.

V is TRBV28 and J is TRBJ2-1; the TCRdb call, TRBD2, lacks DNA for checking. The CDR3 is 16 residues long. Germline V gene lookup returns CDR1 MDHEN and CDR2 SYDVKM. CDR3: CASNSGGLSSYNEQFF.

The chain carries TRBV4-1 and TRBJ2-7; TCRdb's D call, TRBD2, is unchecked because there is no DNA. CDR1 MGHRA and CDR2 YSYEKL come from the germline V gene. CDR3 length equals 16 residues. CDR3 region: CASSQTSGGRTYEQYF.

The rearrangement joins TRBV18 to TRBJ2-7. The CDR3 is made up of 14 amino acids. Germline V lookup: CDR1 KGHSH, CDR2 LQKENI. CDR3 amino acids: CASSPPAGDYEQYF.

The chain employs TRBV7-9 and TRBJ2-7. Germline V gene lookup returns CDR1 SEHNR and CDR2 FQNEAQ (reference sequence). This CDR3 has 14 amino acids. CDR3: CASSLGQAVEEQYF.

This rearrangement joins TRBV7-9 to TRBJ1-4; TCRdb proposes TRBD1, but this gene call is untestable without DNA. The CDR3 runs 13 residues. In germline, CDR1 is SEHNR, CDR2 FQNEAQ (reference sequence). The CDR3 here is CASSPGDREKLFF.

The chain is built from TRBV4-2 and TRBJ2-5; the TCRdb call, TRBD2, lacks DNA for checking. Germline CDR1 and CDR2: LGHNA and YNFKEQ. CDR3 length equals 17 residues. CDR3: CASSQENGGAGRETQYF.

The chain joins TRBV20-1 to TRBJ1-6; TCRdb designates TRBD1, a call that cannot be tested without DNA. The length of the CDR3 is 15 residues. CDR1 DFQATT and CDR2 SNEGSKA come from the germline V gene (reference sequence). This CDR3 is CSAWTVTARGSPLHF.

This chain links TRBV7-2 with TRBJ2-3; TCRdb selects TRBD2, and the lack of DNA leaves this call unchecked. This CDR3 is 14 amino acids long. Germline CDR1 SGHTA, CDR2 FQGNSA. The CDR3 here is CASSRDFSTDTQYF.

The rearrangement links TRBV5-1 to TRBJ2-5; TCRdb proposes TRBD1, but this gene call is untestable without DNA. The V gene's germline CDR1 is SGHRS and CDR2 YFSETQ. The CDR3 contains 16 residues. CDR3 protein: CASSSTGGTATETQYF.

This CDR3 is CASSVSWDWRYEQYF. The chain uses TRBV7-2 and TRBJ2-7; TCRdb proposes TRBD2, but this gene call is untestable without DNA. Germline CDR1 reads SGHTA; CDR2 reads FQGNSA. The CDR3 is 15 amino acids.

V gene TRBV24-1 combines with J gene TRBJ2-1; TCRdb picks TRBD1, but there is no DNA to check that call. The CDR3 runs 16 residues. Per germline, CDR1 KGHDR and CDR2 SFDVKD. CDR3: CATSDSGTGWPNEQFF.

V gene TRBV9 combines with J gene TRBJ2-5; TCRdb gives TRBD1 as the D gene, but with no DNA this cannot be confirmed. Germline V gene lookup returns CDR1 SGDLS and CDR2 YYNGEE. There are 15 residues in the CDR3. CDR3 in amino acids: CASSVDGQGLETQYF.

The chain uses TRBV7-2 and TRBJ1-6. The CDR3 consists of 16 residues. Germline V gene lookup returns CDR1 SGHTA and CDR2 FQGNSA. The CDR3 here is CASSSRVSHYNSPLHF.

This sequence joins TRBV5-4 and TRBJ2-5; the D call from TCRdb, TRBD2, cannot be confirmed without DNA. The CDR3 has 17 amino acids. The germline gives CDR1 SGHNT, CDR2 YYREEE (reference sequence). Here the CDR3 reads CASVVSPNGGYQETQYF.

The chain is built from TRBV5-1 and TRBJ2-3. The CDR3 runs 16 residues. Germline CDR1 is SGHRS and CDR2 is YFSETQ. The CDR3 loop reads CASSLSPRASTDTQYF.

The chain joins TRBV12-3 or TRBV12-4 to TRBJ2-1; TCRdb outputs TRBD2, but without DNA this stays unchecked. CDR3 length: 14 amino acids. The CDR3 protein is CASREGGGPNEQFF.

The gene calls are TRBV2 and TRBJ2-1; as DNA is missing, the TRBD1 call by TCRdb cannot be tested. This CDR3 is built from 15 residues. Germline V CDR1 and CDR2: SNHLY, FYNNEI. Here the CDR3 reads CASRSGTGAYNEQFF. Supplemented by reference TRBV2 and TRBJ2-1, the full variable domain reads EPEVTQTPSHQVTQMGQEVILRCVPISNHLYFYWYRQILGQKVEFLVSFYNNEISEKSEIFDDQFSVERPDGSNFTLKIRSTKLEDSAMYFCASRSGTGAYNEQFFGPGTRLTVL.